Below are 15 T cell receptor beta chains sequenced from a single sample in a study of blood T cell repertoires in COVID-19. Some clones are missing from TCRdb's copy, which holds only in-frame ones; the method was immunoSEQ multiplex PCR. The sample holds approximately 50,000 clones, under 85% seen once. Material: peripheral blood. All receptors derive from a man between 65 and 79 years old with active COVID-19.

The chain recombines TRBV4-2 with TRBJ1-6; D is unresolved. V lost 1 base and J 4 bases, leaving 8 bases between the germline ends. The CDR3 loop spans 15 amino acids. Germline CDR1 is LGHNA and CDR2 is YNFKEQ. The CDR3 sequence is CASSQGGSYNSPLHF. Here the CDR3 DNA reads TGTGCCAGCAGCCAAGGTGGGAGTTATAATTCACCCCTCCACTTT.

V gene TRBV6-5 combines with J gene TRBJ2-3, with a tentative D call TRBD2 (6 bases). V was shortened by 8 bases and J by 6 bases, with 9 bases between the two germline ends. Looked up from germline, CDR1 is MNHEY and CDR2 is SVGAGI. CDR3 size: 11 residues. The CDR3 coding sequence is TGTGCCAGCCAGGGAGGCGATACGCAGTATTTT. Amino acids: CASQGGDTQYF.

The chain is built from TRBV10-3 and TRBJ1-6; 7 bases map to TRBD1. The germline gives CDR1 ENHRY, CDR2 SYGVKD. This CDR3 has 15 amino acids. J was trimmed by 7 bases and V by 6 bases; bases with no gene match: 9. The CDR3 protein is CAISKGGQTNSPLHF. In nucleotides, the CDR3 is TGTGCCATCAGCAAGGGGGGACAGACAAATTCACCCCTCCACTTT.

This chain uses TRBV11-1 with TRBJ2-3; 7 bases align to TRBD2. CDR1 SGHAT and CDR2 FQDESV come from the germline V gene (reference sequence). V lost 2 bases to trimming and J lost 5 bases; unmatched junction nucleotides: 4. CDR3 length equals 14 residues. The CDR3 loop reads CASSLMGGEDTQYF. CDR3 in DNA: TGTGCCAGCAGCTTAATGGGAGGGGAAGATACGCAGTATTTT.

The gene calls are TRBV5-5 and TRBJ2-2, with D maybe TRBD1 (6 bases). The CDR3 runs 15 residues. Germline V gives CDR1 SGHKS, CDR2 YYEKEE (reference sequence). V dropped 3 bases and J dropped 3 bases, with 12 bases sitting between them. This chain's CDR3 is CASSSSAGDTGELFF. The CDR3 bases are TGTGCCAGCAGCTCCTCAGCAGGGGACACCGGGGAGCTGTTTTTT.

The V gene is TRBV5-5, the J gene TRBJ1-1; 10 bases fit TRBD1. This CDR3 is 12 amino acids long. Germline V lookup: CDR1 SGHKS, CDR2 YYEKEE (reference sequence). After removal of 10 bases from V and 5 bases from J, the junction contained 5 bases not matched to a gene. The CDR3 region is CASGQGDTEAFF. The CDR3 bases are TGTGCCTCAGGACAGGGGGATACTGAAGCTTTCTTT.

V usage is TRBV6-5 and J usage is TRBJ2-2; a weak D match, TRBD2 (6 bases). The V end lost 6 bases, the J end lost 4 bases, and 6 bases lay between the germline ends. The CDR3 length is 12 residues. The germline V gene encodes CDR1 MNHEY and CDR2 SVGAGI. CDR3 nucleotide sequence: TGTGCCAGCAGGGAGGGCACCGGGGAGCTGTTTTTT. It codes for CASREGTGELFF.

This rearrangement joins TRBV18 to TRBJ2-2; D is uncertain. The CDR3 extends over 15 amino acids. The germline gives CDR1 KGHSH, CDR2 LQKENI. V was shortened by 3 bases and J by 0 bases, with 8 bases between the two germline ends. The CDR3 coding sequence is TGTGCCAGCTCACCGAACAGTCCGAACACCGGGGAGCTGTTTTTT. It codes for CASSPNSPNTGELFF.

This clone was found once. The chain carries TRBV28 and TRBJ2-3; D possibly corresponds to TRBD2 (5 bases). Germline CDR1 and CDR2: MDHEN and SYDVKM. The CDR3 contains 12 residues. Trimming removed 6 bases at V and 10 bases at J, with 14 bases between. The CDR3 DNA reads as TGTGCCAGCAGGGAATCCCTGGAGGCGCAGTATTTT. Translated, it gives CASRESLEAQYF.

This rearrangement joins TRBV5-4 to TRBJ2-1, with 11 bases lining up with TRBD1. V gave up 5 bases and J gave up 6 bases; unmatched junction bases: 7. Germline CDR1 is SGHNT and CDR2 is YYREEE (reference sequence). The CDR3 length is 15 residues. The CDR3 here is CASRPGTGGGNEQFF. CDR3 sequence (DNA): TGTGCCAGCAGGCCCGGGACAGGGGGGGGCAATGAGCAGTTCTTC.

J is TRBJ1-2 and V is TRBV21-1; the table's TRBD1 call for D was not verified on the DNA. TRBV21-1 is termed a pseudogene. The CDR3 runs to 17 residues. The CDR3 protein is CARQGVGGLFGYGGYTF. The DNA for the CDR3 is TGTGCCAGACAGGGTGTCGGTGGACTCTTCGGGTATGGAGGCTACACCTTC.

This chain joins TRBV19 and TRBJ1-2; D possibly corresponds to TRBD1 (6 bases). CDR1 and CDR2 from the germline V gene are LNHDA and SQIVND (reference sequence). This CDR3 is 15 amino acids long. Trimming removed 5 bases from V and 8 bases from J, with 21 bases in between. CDR3 loop: CASSSPQGRGRGYTF. The CDR3 DNA sequence: TGTGCCAGTAGTTCCCCCCAGGGGCGCGGGAGAGGCTACACCTTC.

The rearrangement uses TRBV10-3 and TRBJ2-7; 9 bases line up with TRBD1. The germline gives CDR1 ENHRY, CDR2 SYGVKD. The CDR3 is made up of 14 amino acids. The junction had 9 bases not matched to a gene; V was cut back by 5 bases and J by 7 bases. The CDR3 reads CAISRDRESGEQYF. CDR3 in DNA: TGTGCCATCAGTCGGGACAGGGAATCGGGAGAGCAGTACTTC.

The chain carries TRBV11-2 and TRBJ2-3, with TRBD2 matching over 7 bases. The germline V gene has CDR1 SGHAT and CDR2 FQNNGV. J lost 3 bases, V lost 4 bases, and 7 bases had no gene match. This CDR3 comprises 15 residues. The CDR3 nucleotides are TGTGCCAGCAGCTCAGCGGGGCGGGGTACAGATACGCAGTATTTT. Translation gives CASSSAGRGTDTQYF. The full variable domain, completed using reference TRBV11-2 and TRBJ2-3, is EAGVAQSPRYKIIEKRQSVAFWCNPISGHATLYWYQQILGQGPKLLIQFQNNGVVDDSQLPKDRFSAERLKGVDSTLKIQPAKLEDSAVYLCASSSAGRGTDTQYFGPGTRLTVL.

CDR3 sequence: CASSNKPGQGSGNTIYF. In DNA form, the CDR3 reads TGTGCCAGCTCTAATAAACCGGGACAGGGCTCTGGAAACACCATATATTTT. V is TRBV18 and J is TRBJ1-3; 9 positions agree with TRBD1. The CDR3 consists of 17 residues. Looked up from germline, CDR1 is KGHSH and CDR2 is LQKENI. The V gene end was trimmed by 6 bases and the J gene end by 0 bases; junction bases not matched to a gene: 9.